The present TCR beta chain was sequenced within a study of blood T cell repertoires in COVID-19. At the level of the study: T cells, B-cell-depleted T cells, or PBMCs supplied cDNA or gDNA.

Trimming took 5 bases from V and 4 from J, leaving 14 bases between them. The V gene's germline CDR1 is SGHTA and CDR2 FQGTGA. The length of the CDR3 is 14 residues. Per the original data handling: Estimated nucleated cell counts came from reference gene primer amplification. Sequencing used immunoSEQ multiplex PCR; TCRdb keeps in-frame clones, though not all of them. V, J and clone size derive from that table, while D and trimming were established from the DNA sequence. Among 150,000 to 180,000 clones listed, around 83% were seen once. V and J are TRBV7-3 and TRBJ1-2; possible D gene TRBD1, 6 bases. Sequences were obtained from peripheral blood. The source of this sequence is a woman aged 55-70 years with acute or convalescent COVID-19. The CDR3 sequence is CASSPTGQAYGYTF. For the CDR3, the DNA is TGTGCCAGCAGCCCAACGGGACAAGCCTATGGCTACACCTTC.